The source of this T cell receptor beta chain is a study of blood T cell repertoires in COVID-19. In the study overall: The United States, Italy and Spain supplied acute and convalescent COVID-19 samples. The analysed material was cDNA or gDNA that came from T cells, B-cell-depleted T cells, or PBMCs.

TCRdb's copy holds only in-frame clones and misses some; the assay was immunoSEQ multiplex PCR. The sample records 150,000 to 200,000 clones, around 87% being singletons. The CDR3 consists of 14 residues. The V end lost 2 bases, the J end lost 1 base, and 8 bases lay between the germline ends. Germline lookup yields CDR1 MNHEY and CDR2 SVGEGT. This sequence originates from a man aged 18 to 30 with acute or convalescent COVID-19. The chain employs TRBV6-2 or TRBV6-3 and TRBJ1-1; D remains unclear. Specimen: peripheral blood. As DNA, the CDR3 is TGTGCCAGCAGTTACCCCCTTAGGAACACTGAAGCTTTCTTT. Encoded protein: CASSYPLRNTEAFF.